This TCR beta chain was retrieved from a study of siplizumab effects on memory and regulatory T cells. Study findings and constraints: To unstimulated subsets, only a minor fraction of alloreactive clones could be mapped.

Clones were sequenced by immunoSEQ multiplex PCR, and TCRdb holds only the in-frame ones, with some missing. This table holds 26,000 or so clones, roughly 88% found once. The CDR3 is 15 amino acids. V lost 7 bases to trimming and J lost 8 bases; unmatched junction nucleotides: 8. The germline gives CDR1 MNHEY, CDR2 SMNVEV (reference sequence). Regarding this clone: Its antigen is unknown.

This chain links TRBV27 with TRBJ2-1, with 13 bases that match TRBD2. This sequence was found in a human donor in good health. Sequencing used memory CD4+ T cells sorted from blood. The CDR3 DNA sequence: TGTGCCAGCACGGGTACTAGCGGGAGGGTCCATGAGCAGTTCTTC. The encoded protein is CASTGTSGRVHEQFF.